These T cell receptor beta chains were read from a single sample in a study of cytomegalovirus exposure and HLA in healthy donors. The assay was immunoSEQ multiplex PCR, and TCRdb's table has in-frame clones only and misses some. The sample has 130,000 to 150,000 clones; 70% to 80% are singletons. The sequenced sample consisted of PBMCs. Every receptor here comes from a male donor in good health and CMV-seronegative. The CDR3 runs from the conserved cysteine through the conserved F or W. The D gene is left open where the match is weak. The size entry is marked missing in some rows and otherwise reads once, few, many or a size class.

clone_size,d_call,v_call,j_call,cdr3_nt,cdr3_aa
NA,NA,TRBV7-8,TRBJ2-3,TGTGCCAGCAGCTCAAGCTGGAGCACAGATACGCAGTATTTT,CASSSSWSTDTQYF
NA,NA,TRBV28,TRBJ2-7,TGTGCCAGCAGTGCAAGGGGGTATGGAGAGCAGTACTTC,CASSARGYGEQYF
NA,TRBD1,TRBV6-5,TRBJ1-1,TGTGCCAGCAGTTACTCGAACAGGGGGCGTACTGAAGCTTTCTTT,CASSYSNRGRTEAFF
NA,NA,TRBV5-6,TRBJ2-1,TGTGCCAGCAGCCGCCGGGACATCAATGAGCAGTTCTTC,CASSRRDINEQFF
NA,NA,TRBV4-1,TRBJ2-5,TGCGCCAGCAGCCAAGGCGGGACCCAAATTGAGACCCAGTACTTC,CASSQGGTQIETQYF
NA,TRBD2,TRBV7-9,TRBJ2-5,TGTGCCAGCAGCCCTGGTTCTAGCGGGGGGGCCGAAGAGACCCAGTACTTC,CASSPGSSGGAEETQYF
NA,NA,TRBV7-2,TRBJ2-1,TGTGCCAGCAGCTTAGTCAGGCGGGGCCTCTCCTACAATGAGCAGTTCTTC,CASSLVRRGLSYNEQFF
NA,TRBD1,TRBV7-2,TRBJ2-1,TGTGCCAGCAGCTTCCACCCCACCGGGACAGGGGTTTCAGGTGAGCAGTTCTTC,CASSFHPTGTGVSGEQFF
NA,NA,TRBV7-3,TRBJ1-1,TGTGCCAGCAGCTTCGGAGCGAACACTGAAGCTTTCTTT,CASSFGANTEAFF
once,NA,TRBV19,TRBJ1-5,TGTGCCAGTAAGCGGACCGACATTAGCAATCAGCCCCAGCATTTT,CASKRTDISNQPQHF
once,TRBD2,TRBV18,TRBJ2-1,TGTGCCAGCTCACCCGGGACTAGCGGCACGGGAGAGCAGTTCTTC,CASSPGTSGTGEQFF
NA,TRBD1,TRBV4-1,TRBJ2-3,TGCGCCAGCAGCCAGAGGGGGCTTTCCGGGACAGGGTACCCAGATACGCAGTATTTT,CASSQRGLSGTGYPDTQYF
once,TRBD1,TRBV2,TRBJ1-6,TGTGCCAGCTTGGCGACAGGGAACTATAATTCACCCCTCCACTTT,CASLATGNYNSPLHF